A selection of T cell receptor beta chains follows, all from one sample in a study of blood T cell repertoires in COVID-19. Libraries were prepared by immunoSEQ multiplex PCR; TCRdb keeps only in-frame clonotypes and omits some of them. The sample shows approximately 300,000 clones, 90% of them seen only once. Source material: PBMCs or T cells enriched from blood (not recorded which). The origin of the receptors is a woman younger than 35 with acute COVID-19. Both conserved end residues are part of each CDR3. D genes are given only for firm matches. Clone size is stated in some rows and not others, as once, few, many or a class when expanded.

d_gene	abundance	v_gene	j_gene	CDR3aa	CDR3nt
.	.	TRBV6-5	TRBJ2-1	CASSYSQLVASNEQFF	TGTGCCAGCAGTTACTCTCAGCTAGTGGCCTCAAATGAGCAGTTCTTC
.	.	TRBV12-3/TRBV12-4	TRBJ1-2	CASSLGARGYTF	TGTGCCAGCAGTTTGGGGGCTCGTGGCTACACCTTC
.	.	TRBV5-1	TRBJ2-7	CASSLAARGGVSYEQYF	TGCGCCAGCAGCTTGGCGGCCCGGGGTGGGGTGTCCTACGAGCAGTACTTC
.	.	TRBV28	TRBJ1-3	CASREDGNTIYF	TGTGCCAGCAGGGAGGACGGAAACACCATATATTTT
TRBD1	.	TRBV28	TRBJ1-1	CASGQGRVTEAFF	TGTGCCAGCGGACAGGGGAGGGTCACTGAAGCTTTCTTT
TRBD1	.	TRBV30	TRBJ2-2	CALMTGGAGELFF	TGTGCCTTAATGACAGGGGGAGCCGGGGAGCTGTTTTTT
TRBD2	once	TRBV19	TRBJ2-1	CASSVWGLAGDNEQFF	TGTGCCAGTAGTGTGTGGGGACTAGCGGGAGACAATGAGCAGTTCTTC
.	.	TRBV27	TRBJ1-1	CASSFIGTEAFF	TGTGCCAGCAGTTTCATCGGGACTGAAGCTTTCTTT
.	.	TRBV11-2	TRBJ2-3	CASSLIPGHWTDTQYF	TGTGCCAGCAGTCTTATCCCGGGACACTGGACAGATACGCAGTATTTT
.	.	TRBV10-3	TRBJ1-1	CAIRQGHRNTEAFF	TGTGCCATCAGGCAGGGACACAGGAACACTGAAGCTTTCTTT
.	.	TRBV7-2	TRBJ2-3	CASSRADRDDSTDTQYF	TGTGCCAGCAGCCGTGCGGACCGGGATGATAGCACAGATACGCAGTATTTT
TRBD2	.	TRBV4-1	TRBJ2-7	CASSFGLAGEVDEQYF	TGCGCCAGCAGCTTCGGACTAGCGGGAGAAGTCGACGAGCAGTACTTC
TRBD2	.	TRBV10-3	TRBJ2-1	CAIRPSGSYEQFF	TGTGCCATCAGACCTAGCGGGAGCTATGAGCAGTTCTTC
.	.	TRBV9	TRBJ1-1	CASSGTGTEAFF	TGTGCCAGCAGTGGCACGGGCACTGAAGCTTTCTTT
.	.	TRBV25-1	TRBJ2-5	CASSEWQGKETQYF	TGTGCCAGCAGTGAATGGCAGGGGAAAGAGACCCAGTACTTC
.	.	TRBV12-5	TRBJ1-2	CASGFQSGGGYTF	TGTGCTAGTGGTTTTCAATCGGGAGGCGGCTACACCTTC
.	.	TRBV29-1	TRBJ1-1	CSVGQTHSEAFF	TGCAGCGTTGGACAGACTCACTCTGAAGCTTTCTTT
.	.	TRBV6-5	TRBJ1-5	CASTKTRGNQPQHF	TGTGCCAGCACTAAGACCCGGGGCAATCAGCCCCAGCATTTT
TRBD1	.	TRBV7-9	TRBJ1-1	CASSPPAGGGQAFF	TGTGCCAGCAGCCCCCCGGCAGGGGGCGGTCAAGCTTTCTTT
TRBD1	once	TRBV28	TRBJ1-1	CASSPGGAGWTEAFF	TGTGCCAGCAGTCCAGGGGGCGCGGGGTGGACTGAAGCTTTCTTT
.	once	TRBV28	TRBJ2-1	CASSLGGGFNNEQFF	TGTGCCAGCAGTTTAGGGGGGGGCTTCAACAATGAGCAGTTCTTC
TRBD2	.	TRBV5-1	TRBJ2-2	CASSLALAMNTGELFF	TGCGCCAGCAGCTTGGCACTAGCGATGAACACCGGGGAGCTGTTTTTT
.	.	TRBV30	TRBJ2-2	CAWSRDFPTGELFF	TGTGCCTGGAGTAGGGACTTCCCCACCGGGGAGCTGTTTTTT
.	.	TRBV4-2	TRBJ2-7	CASSQDASGSTYEQYF	TGTGCCAGCAGCCAAGACGCCAGCGGAAGTACCTACGAGCAGTACTTC
.	.	TRBV28	TRBJ2-7	CASRLMEDSYEQYF	TGTGCCAGCAGGCTCATGGAGGACTCCTACGAGCAGTACTTC
TRBD2	.	TRBV19	TRBJ2-2	CASIPGTSTGELFF	TGTGCCAGTATCCCCGGGACTAGCACCGGGGAGCTGTTTTTT
.	.	TRBV12-3/TRBV12-4	TRBJ1-2	CASSPGGYGYTF	TGTGCCAGCAGTCCCGGGGGCTATGGCTACACCTTC
TRBD1	.	TRBV5-1	TRBJ2-7	CASSFLGQGAYEQYF	TGCGCCAGCAGCTTTTTAGGACAGGGGGCGTACGAGCAGTACTTC
.	.	TRBV4-1	TRBJ2-7	CASSQGHSVVREQYF	TGCGCCAGCAGCCAAGGTCACAGTGTTGTCCGCGAGCAGTACTTC
.	.	TRBV5-1	TRBJ1-3	CASSSGGNTIYF	TGCGCCAGCAGTTCCGGGGGAAACACCATATATTTT
.	.	TRBV6-6	TRBJ2-1	CASSPLRRNEQFF	TGTGCCAGCAGCCCCCTACGGCGGAATGAGCAGTTCTTC
.	.	TRBV27	TRBJ1-5	CASSLASDNQPQHF	TGTGCCAGCAGTTTAGCCAGCGACAATCAGCCCCAGCATTTT
.	.	TRBV3-1/TRBV3-2	TRBJ2-5	CASSPELRDSGTQYF	TGTGCCAGCAGCCCGGAGCTCCGGGACTCTGGGACCCAGTACTTC
.	.	TRBV10-3	TRBJ1-1	CAISNRAEVFF	TGTGCCATCAGTAACAGGGCCGAAGTTTTCTTT
.	.	TRBV11-3	TRBJ1-1	CASSTGSRGNTEAFF	TGTGCCAGCAGTACCGGGAGCAGAGGGAACACTGAAGCTTTCTTT
.	.	TRBV3-1/TRBV3-2	TRBJ1-2	CASSHQGSGYGYTF	TGTGCCAGCAGCCACCAGGGGTCGGGCTATGGCTACACCTTC
.	.	TRBV19	TRBJ2-1	CASTQSGIYNEQFF	TGTGCCAGTACCCAGTCAGGTATCTACAATGAGCAGTTCTTC
TRBD1	.	TRBV19	TRBJ1-3	CASSIQGGTSGNTIYF	TGTGCCAGTAGTATCCAGGGGGGTACTTCTGGAAACACCATATATTTT
.	.	TRBV27	TRBJ1-1	CASSLVGGKAFF	TGTGCCAGCAGTTTAGTTGGGGGCAAAGCTTTCTTT
.	.	TRBV28	TRBJ2-1	CASSFNSQQFF	TGTGCCAGCAGTTTTAACAGTCAGCAGTTCTTC
.	.	TRBV29-1	TRBJ2-3	CSVGLTSSTDTQYF	TGCAGCGTTGGACTAACTTCTAGCACAGATACGCAGTATTTT
.	once	TRBV14	TRBJ1-1	CASSQDSVNTEAFF	TGTGCCAGCAGCCAGGACAGCGTGAACACTGAAGCTTTCTTT
TRBD2	.	TRBV27	TRBJ2-1	CASSLLGASGSYNEQFF	TGTGCCAGCAGTTTACTTGGGGCTAGCGGGAGTTACAATGAGCAGTTCTTC
.	.	TRBV5-8	TRBJ1-2	CASSFGQNYGYTF	TGTGCCAGCAGCTTTGGACAAAACTATGGCTACACCTTC
.	few	TRBV7-9	TRBJ1-1	CASSLVGVGTEAFF	TGTGCCAGCAGCTTAGTAGGGGTGGGCACTGAAGCTTTCTTT
TRBD1	.	TRBV7-9	TRBJ1-2	CASSSSGTGLVGAGYTF	TGTGCCAGCAGCTCCTCCGGGACAGGACTAGTGGGGGCGGGCTACACCTTC
.	.	TRBV9	TRBJ2-7	CASTQVPEQYF	TGTGCCAGCACTCAGGTCCCGGAGCAGTACTTC
TRBD1	.	TRBV7-9	TRBJ1-1	CASSSYRGMTNTEAFF	TGTGCCAGCAGCTCATACAGGGGGATGACGAACACTGAAGCTTTCTTT